This T cell receptor (beta chain) comes out of a study of cytomegalovirus exposure and HLA in healthy donors. Primers for the PCR totalled 60 Vbeta and 13 Jbeta. TCRdb's copy holds only in-frame clones and misses some; the assay was immunoSEQ multiplex PCR. Among more than 95,000 clones listed, 10% were seen once. The germline CDR1 and CDR2 sequences are SGHNT and YENEEA. This CDR3 comprises 14 residues. After removal of 5 bases from V and 3 bases from J, the junction contained 3 bases not matched to a gene. This clone was seen only a few times. The sample comprised PBMCs. The V gene is TRBV11-3, the J gene TRBJ2-3; 9 bases map to TRBD2. The receptor comes from a man aged 40-50 years in good health and CMV-seropositive. The CDR3 reads CASSQGLATDTQYF. In DNA form, the CDR3 reads TGTGCCAGCAGCCAAGGACTAGCGACAGATACGCAGTATTTT.